Listed below are T cell receptor beta chains from one sample, sequenced in a study of neurological immune-mediated disorders. One entry per CDR3 protein results from TCRdb running MiXCR on the 5' RACE reads. There are 50,000 to 70,000 distinct CDR3 sequences in the sample; 12% occur only once, and about 10% lies in the top ten. The specimen sequenced was PBMCs. The source of these receptors is a woman aged 55-70 years with HTLV-1-associated myelopathy (HAM/TSP). Both conserved end residues are part of each CDR3. D genes are given only for firm matches. Size tells how often a clone was seen (once, few, many) or the class of an expanded clone, and some rows leave it out.

V	size	D	J	CDR3	DNA
TRBV3-1	many	TRBD1	TRBJ1-2	CASTRQGANYGYTF	TGTGCCAGCACCAGACAGGGGGCGAACTATGGCTACACCTTC
TRBV14	many	TRBD1	TRBJ2-7	CASSLLGQSYEQYF	TGTGCCAGCAGCCTCCTGGGACAGTCCTACGAGCAGTACTTC
TRBV7-9	many	.	TRBJ2-1	CASSPQLITGQTRFGEQFF	TGTGCCAGCAGCCCCCAGCTTATTACGGGACAGACTAGATTTGGTGAGCAGTTCTTC
TRBV4-2	many	.	TRBJ2-3	CASSQGSDSDRDTQYF	TGTGCCAGCAGCCAAGGCTCGGATAGCGACAGAGATACGCAGTATTTT
TRBV29-1	many	TRBD1	TRBJ1-3	CSVAGLLGQVGNTIYF	TGCAGCGTTGCGGGGCTTCTTGGACAGGTTGGAAACACCATATATTTT
TRBV6-5	many	.	TRBJ1-1	CASNYGQYTEAFF	TGTGCCAGCAACTATGGACAGTACACTGAAGCTTTCTTT
TRBV6-1	many	TRBD2	TRBJ2-2	CASRGLAGNTGELFF	TGTGCCAGCAGGGGACTAGCGGGGAACACCGGGGAGCTGTTTTTT
TRBV27	many	TRBD2	TRBJ2-2	CASSFLLAGGTGELFF	TGTGCCAGCAGTTTTTTACTAGCGGGAGGAACCGGGGAGCTGTTTTTT
TRBV5-6	many	.	TRBJ2-3	CASSLGGVTSTDTQYF	TGTGCCAGCAGCTTGGGGGGTGTGACTAGCACAGATACGCAGTATTTT
TRBV18	.	.	TRBJ1-2	CASSPGAGVYGYTF	TGTGCCAGCTCACCTGGGGCAGGGGTGTATGGCTACACCTTC
TRBV2	medium-sized	.	TRBJ2-7	CASGETAHYEQYF	TGTGCCAGCGGGGAGACAGCCCACTACGAGCAGTACTTC
TRBV19	.	.	TRBJ2-6	CASSPQGTGANVLTF	TGTGCCAGTAGCCCCCAGGGGACTGGGGCCAACGTCCTGACTTTC
TRBV11-3	many	.	TRBJ2-7	CASSLVGTYEQYF	TGTGCCAGCAGCTTAGTAGGGACCTACGAGCAGTACTTC
TRBV2	many	TRBD1	TRBJ1-5	CASRDRESQPQHF	TGTGCCAGCCGAGACAGGGAAAGTCAGCCCCAGCATTTT
TRBV18	many	.	TRBJ2-4	CASSPGLAKNIQYF	TGTGCCAGCTCACCCGGACTAGCCAAAAACATTCAGTACTTC
TRBV5-1	many	TRBD1	TRBJ1-1	CASSSGTGALNTEAFF	TGCGCCAGCAGCTCCGGGACAGGGGCCTTGAACACTGAAGCTTTCTTT
TRBV20-1	many	.	TRBJ2-3	CSASPYFAGSTDTQYF	TGCAGTGCCTCCCCCTACTTTGCTGGGAGCACAGATACGCAGTATTTT